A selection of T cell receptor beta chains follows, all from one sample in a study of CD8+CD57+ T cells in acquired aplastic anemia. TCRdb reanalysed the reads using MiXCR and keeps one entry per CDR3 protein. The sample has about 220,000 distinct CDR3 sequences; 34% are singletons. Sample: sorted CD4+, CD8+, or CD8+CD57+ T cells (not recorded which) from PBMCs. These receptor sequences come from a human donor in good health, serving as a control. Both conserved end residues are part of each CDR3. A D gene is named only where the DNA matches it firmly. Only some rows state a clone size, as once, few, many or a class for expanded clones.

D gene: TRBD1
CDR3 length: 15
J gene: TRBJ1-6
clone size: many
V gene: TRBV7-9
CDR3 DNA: TGTGCCAGCAGCTTAGTACGGGACAGGGATTCACCCCTCCACTTT
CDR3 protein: CASSLVRDRDSPLHF

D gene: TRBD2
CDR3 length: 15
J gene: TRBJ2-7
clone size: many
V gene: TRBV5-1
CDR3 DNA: TGCGCCAGCAGCTTGGGGGCTAGCGGCACCTACGAGCAGTACTTC
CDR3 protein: CASSLGASGTYEQYF

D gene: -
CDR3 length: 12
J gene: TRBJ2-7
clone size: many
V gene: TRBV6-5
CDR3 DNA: TGTGCCAGCAGTTCCTCCCTGGGGGAGCAGTACTTC
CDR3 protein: CASSSSLGEQYF

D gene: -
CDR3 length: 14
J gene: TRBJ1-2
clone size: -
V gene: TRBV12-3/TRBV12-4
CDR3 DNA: TGTGCCAGCAGTTTAGCCGACAGGAGGAGAGGCTACACCTTC
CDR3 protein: CASSLADRRRGYTF

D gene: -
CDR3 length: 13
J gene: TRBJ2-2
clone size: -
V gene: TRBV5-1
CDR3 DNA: TGCGCCAGCAGGATCGAGGGCGGCGGGGAGCTGTTTTTT
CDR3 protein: CASRIEGGGELFF

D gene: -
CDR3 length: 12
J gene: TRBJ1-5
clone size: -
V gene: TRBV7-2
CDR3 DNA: TGTGCCAACAGTCGCCCCGGTCAGCCCCAGCATTTT
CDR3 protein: CANSRPGQPQHF

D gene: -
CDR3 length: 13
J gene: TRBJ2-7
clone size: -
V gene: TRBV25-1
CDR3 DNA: TGTGCCAGCATGGGTGACCCTTCCTACGAGCAGTACTTC
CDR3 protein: CASMGDPSYEQYF

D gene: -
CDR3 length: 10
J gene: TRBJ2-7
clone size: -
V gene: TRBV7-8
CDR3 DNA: TGTGCGAGCAGGGGATACGAGCAGTACTTC
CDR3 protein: CASRGYEQYF

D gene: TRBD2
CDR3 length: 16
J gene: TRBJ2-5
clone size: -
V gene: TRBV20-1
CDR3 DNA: TGCACTGCTAGAGATGGGGGACTAGCGGGGAAAGAGACCCAGTACTTC
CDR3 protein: CTARDGGLAGKETQYF

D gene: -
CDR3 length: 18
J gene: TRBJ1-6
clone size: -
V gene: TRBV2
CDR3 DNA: TGTGCCACCGCCCGGAGGGTCAGGGAAGGGGGTGAACATTCACCCCTCCACTTT
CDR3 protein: CATARRVREGGEHSPLHF

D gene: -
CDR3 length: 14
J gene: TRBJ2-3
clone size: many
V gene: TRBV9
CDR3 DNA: TGTGCCAGCAGCGTAGTAGGGGGCACAGATACGCAGTATTTT
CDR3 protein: CASSVVGGTDTQYF

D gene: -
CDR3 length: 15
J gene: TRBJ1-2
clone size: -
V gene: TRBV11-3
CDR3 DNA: TGTGCCAGCAGCTTTCGGATTAAGGGGAACTATGGCTACACCTTC
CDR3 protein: CASSFRIKGNYGYTF

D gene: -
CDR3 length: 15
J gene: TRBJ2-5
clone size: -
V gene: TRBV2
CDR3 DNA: TGTGCCAGCACCAGGGGGGGTCAGGGGCAAGAGACCCAGTACTTC
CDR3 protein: CASTRGGQGQETQYF

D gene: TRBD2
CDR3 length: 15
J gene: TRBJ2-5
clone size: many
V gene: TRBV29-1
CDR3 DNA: TGCAGCGTGCTGGGGACTAGCGGGGGTACTGAGACCCAGTACTTC
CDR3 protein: CSVLGTSGGTETQYF

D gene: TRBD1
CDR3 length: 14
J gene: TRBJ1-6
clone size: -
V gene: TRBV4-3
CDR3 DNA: TGCGCCAGCAGCCAATGGGACAGTAATTCACCCCTCCACTTT
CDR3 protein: CASSQWDSNSPLHF

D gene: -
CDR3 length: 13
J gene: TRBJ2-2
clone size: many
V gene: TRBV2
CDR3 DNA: TGTGCCAGCGGGACGTATGGTGCCGGGGAGCTGTTTTTT
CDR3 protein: CASGTYGAGELFF

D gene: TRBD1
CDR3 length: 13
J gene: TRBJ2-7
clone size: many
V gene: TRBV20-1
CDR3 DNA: TGCAGTGCTAGGACAGGGACCACCTACGAGCAGTACTTC
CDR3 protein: CSARTGTTYEQYF

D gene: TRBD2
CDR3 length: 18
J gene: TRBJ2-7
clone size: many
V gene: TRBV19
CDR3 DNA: TGTGCCAGTAGTCACCGGGGACTAGCGGGAGGCTCTTCCTACGAGCAGTACTTC
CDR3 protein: CASSHRGLAGGSSYEQYF

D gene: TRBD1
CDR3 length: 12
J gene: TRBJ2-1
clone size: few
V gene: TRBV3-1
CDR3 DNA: TGTGCCAGCAGCCTTTACAGGGGGGAGCAGTTCTTC
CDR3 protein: CASSLYRGEQFF

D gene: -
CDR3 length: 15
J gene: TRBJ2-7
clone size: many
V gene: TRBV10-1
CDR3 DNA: TGCGCCAGCAGTGAGTCGAATGCAGGGGCCTACGAGCAGTACTTC
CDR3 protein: CASSESNAGAYEQYF

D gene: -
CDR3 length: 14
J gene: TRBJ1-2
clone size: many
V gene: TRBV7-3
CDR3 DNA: TGTGCCAGCAGCTTGACCGGGACCGGTCAAGGCTACACCTTC
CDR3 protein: CASSLTGTGQGYTF

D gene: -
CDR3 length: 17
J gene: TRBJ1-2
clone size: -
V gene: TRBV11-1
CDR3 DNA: TGTGCCAGCAGCTCTCCCTTGCTACGGGCCCCGGAGGGTGGCTACACCTTC
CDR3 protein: CASSSPLLRAPEGGYTF

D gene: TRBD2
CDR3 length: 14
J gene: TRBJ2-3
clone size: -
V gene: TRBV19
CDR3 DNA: TGTGCCAGTAGGGTGGCTAGCGGGGCCGGAACGCAGTATTTT
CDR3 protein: CASRVASGAGTQYF

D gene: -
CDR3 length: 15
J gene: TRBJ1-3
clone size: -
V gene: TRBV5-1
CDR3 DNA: TGCGCCAGCAGCTTGGTGACCTCCTCTGGAAACACCATATATTTT
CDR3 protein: CASSLVTSSGNTIYF

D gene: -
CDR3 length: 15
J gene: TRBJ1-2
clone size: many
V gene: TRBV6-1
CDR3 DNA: TGTGCCAGCACCAGACAGGCGCTCGGGGGTCGTGGCTACACCTTC
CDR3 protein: CASTRQALGGRGYTF

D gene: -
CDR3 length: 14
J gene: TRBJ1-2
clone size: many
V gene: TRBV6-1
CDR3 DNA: TGTGCCAGCAGTCAATCCGGGACATCCTATGGCTACACCTTC
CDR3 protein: CASSQSGTSYGYTF

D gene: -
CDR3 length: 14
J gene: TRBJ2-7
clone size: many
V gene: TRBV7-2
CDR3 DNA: TGTGCCAGCAGCTTAGCGAGCCTAAGCTACGAGCAGTACTTC
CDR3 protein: CASSLASLSYEQYF

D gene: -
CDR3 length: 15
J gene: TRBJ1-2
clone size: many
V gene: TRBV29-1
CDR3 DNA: TGCAGCGTCGGGCGGACAGTCCCTCCGAACTATGGCTACACCTTC
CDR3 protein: CSVGRTVPPNYGYTF

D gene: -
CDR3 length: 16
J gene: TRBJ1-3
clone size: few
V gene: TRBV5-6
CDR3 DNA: TGTGCCAGCAGCTTGTCCTGGGACAACTCTGGAAACACCATATATTTT
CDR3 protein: CASSLSWDNSGNTIYF

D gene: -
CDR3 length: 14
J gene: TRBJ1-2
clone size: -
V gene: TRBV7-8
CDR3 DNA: TGTGCCAGCAGCCCCATCGGGGCAGCCTATGGCTACACCTTC
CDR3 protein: CASSPIGAAYGYTF

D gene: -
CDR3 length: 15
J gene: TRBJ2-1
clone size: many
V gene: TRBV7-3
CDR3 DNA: TGTGCCAGCAGCTTTACGGCAGGATCCTACAATGAGCAGTTCTTC
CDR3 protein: CASSFTAGSYNEQFF

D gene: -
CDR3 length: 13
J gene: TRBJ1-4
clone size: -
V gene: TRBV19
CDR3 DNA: TGTGCCAGTACCACCGGGGATTATGAAAAACTGTTTTTT
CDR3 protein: CASTTGDYEKLFF

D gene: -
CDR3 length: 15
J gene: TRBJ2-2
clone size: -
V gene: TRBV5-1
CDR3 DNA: TGCGCCAGCAGCCTCGGCCAGGGCCGGGCCGGGGAGCTGTTTTTT
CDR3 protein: CASSLGQGRAGELFF

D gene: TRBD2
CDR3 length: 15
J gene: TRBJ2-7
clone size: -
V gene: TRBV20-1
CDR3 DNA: TGCAGTGCTAGAGATCCCCCTAGCGGGGGGCGTGAGCAGTACTTC
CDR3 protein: CSARDPPSGGREQYF

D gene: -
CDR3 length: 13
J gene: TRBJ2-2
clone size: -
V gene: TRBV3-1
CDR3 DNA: TGTGCCAGCAGCCACCACAACACCGGGGAGCTGTTTTTT
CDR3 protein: CASSHHNTGELFF

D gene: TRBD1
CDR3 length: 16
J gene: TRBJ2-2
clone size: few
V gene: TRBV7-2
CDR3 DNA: TGTGCCAGCAGCTTATTTGATAGGGGGCACACCGGGGAGCTGTTTTTT
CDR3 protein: CASSLFDRGHTGELFF

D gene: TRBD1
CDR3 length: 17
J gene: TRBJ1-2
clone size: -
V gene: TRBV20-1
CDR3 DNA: TGCAGTGCTGAGACCGGGACAGCTACCCCCGGAAACTATGGCTACACCTTC
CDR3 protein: CSAETGTATPGNYGYTF

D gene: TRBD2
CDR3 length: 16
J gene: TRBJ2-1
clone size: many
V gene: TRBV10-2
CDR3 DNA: TGCGCCAGCAGTGAGTCTCGCGGGAGTCGGTCCAATGAGCAGTTCTTC
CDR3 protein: CASSESRGSRSNEQFF

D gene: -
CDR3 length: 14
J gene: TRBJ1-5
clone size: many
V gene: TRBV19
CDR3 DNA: TGTGCCAGTAGTAAGACCCGGGACCAACAGCCCCAGCATTTT
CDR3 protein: CASSKTRDQQPQHF

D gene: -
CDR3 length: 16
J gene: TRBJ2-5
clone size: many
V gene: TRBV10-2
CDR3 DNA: TGCGCCAGCAGACCCGGGACTTCCACTGGGGGAGAGACCCAGTACTTC
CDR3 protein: CASRPGTSTGGETQYF

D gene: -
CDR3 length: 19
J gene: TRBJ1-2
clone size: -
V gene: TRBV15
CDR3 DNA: TGTGCCACCAGCACACCAACGCTGCGAGAAAGACAGCTTAACTATGGCTACACCTTC
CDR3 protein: CATSTPTLRERQLNYGYTF

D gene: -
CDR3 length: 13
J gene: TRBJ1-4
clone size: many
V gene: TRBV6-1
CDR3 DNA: TGTGCCAGCAGTGTGACTACAGGAGGAAAACTGTTTTTT
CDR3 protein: CASSVTTGGKLFF

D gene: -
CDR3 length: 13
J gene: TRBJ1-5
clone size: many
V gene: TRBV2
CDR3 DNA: TGTGCCAGCAGTGGGGCAGTCAATCAGCCCCAGCATTTT
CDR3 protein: CASSGAVNQPQHF

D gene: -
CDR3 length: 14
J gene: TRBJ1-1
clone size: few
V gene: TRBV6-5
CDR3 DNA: TGTGCCAGCAGTTCCCCCGGGGTAGGGACTGAAGCTTTCTTT
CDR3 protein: CASSSPGVGTEAFF

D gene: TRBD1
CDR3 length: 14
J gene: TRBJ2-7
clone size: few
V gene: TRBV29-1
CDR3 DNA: TGCAGCGTTGCCCCGGGACAGGGGAACTACGAGCAGTACTTC
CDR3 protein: CSVAPGQGNYEQYF

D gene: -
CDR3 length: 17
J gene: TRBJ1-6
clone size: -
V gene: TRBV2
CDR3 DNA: TGTGCCAGCAGTGAAGCGCTTCGGGATGCCTATAATTCACCCCTCCACTTT
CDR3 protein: CASSEALRDAYNSPLHF

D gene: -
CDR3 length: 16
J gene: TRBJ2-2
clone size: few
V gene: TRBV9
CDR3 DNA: TGTGCCAGCAGCGTAGGAGTTAGCGGATACACCGGGGAGCTGTTTTTT
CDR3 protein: CASSVGVSGYTGELFF

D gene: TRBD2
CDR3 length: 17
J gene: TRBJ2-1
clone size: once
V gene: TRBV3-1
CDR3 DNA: TGTGCCAGCAGCCAAGATGCGTCTAGCGGGGCCAACAATGAGCAGTTCTTC
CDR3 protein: CASSQDASSGANNEQFF

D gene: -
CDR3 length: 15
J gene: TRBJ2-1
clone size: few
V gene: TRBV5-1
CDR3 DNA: TGTGCCAGCAGCTTTAGGGCGGGTTATTTGGGTGAGCAGTTCTTC
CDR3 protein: CASSFRAGYLGEQFF

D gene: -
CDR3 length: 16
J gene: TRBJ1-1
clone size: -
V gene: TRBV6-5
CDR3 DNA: TGTGCCAGCAGTTTACCTGGCAGGGGAATGAGCACTGAAGCTTTCTTT
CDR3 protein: CASSLPGRGMSTEAFF

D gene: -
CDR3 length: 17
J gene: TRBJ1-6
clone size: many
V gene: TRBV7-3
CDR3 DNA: TGTGCCGTGGGGGCAGGGCTAACTCTCTCCTATAATTCACCCCTCCACTTT
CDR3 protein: CAVGAGLTLSYNSPLHF

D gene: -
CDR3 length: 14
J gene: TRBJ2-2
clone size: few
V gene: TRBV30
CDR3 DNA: TGTGCCTGGAAGGGTGAGGGTTACACCGGGGAGCTGTTTTTT
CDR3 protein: CAWKGEGYTGELFF

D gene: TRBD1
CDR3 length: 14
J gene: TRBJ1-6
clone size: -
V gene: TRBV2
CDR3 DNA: TGTGCCAGCAGTTGGGACAGGGGGGGTTCACCCCTCCACTTT
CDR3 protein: CASSWDRGGSPLHF

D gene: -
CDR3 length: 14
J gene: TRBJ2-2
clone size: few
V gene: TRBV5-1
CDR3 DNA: TGCGCCAGCAGCCCCCTAGGGAACACCGGGGAGCTGTTTTTT
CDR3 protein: CASSPLGNTGELFF